The rows below give T cell receptor beta chains drawn from one sample of a study of T cells in Graves' hyperthyroidism and ophthalmopathy. MiXCR was run by TCRdb on the multiplex PCR reads, yielding one entry per CDR3 protein. The sample carries some 650,000 distinct CDR3 sequences, 16% recorded once. The specimen was blood. These receptors were collected from a woman aged 40 to 50 with Graves' ophthalmopathy. Each CDR3 is given without its conserved first and last residue.

V | CDR3
TRBV19 | ASITTPSGRTNGNEQF
TRBV2 | ASRKTGPYEQY
TRBV18 | ASSPYSGVGSYTEAF
TRBV7-3 | ASSLKGAHEQF
TRBV11-1 | ASSSAKGLPGSQY
TRBV7-9 | ASRPSEGERQNEQF
TRBV10-1 | ASSVAVGDEQF
TRBV20-1 | SAAGPGTYEQY
TRBV5-1 | ASSSPGVSNTGELF
TRBV10-2 | ASSEQAGSKAF
TRBV3-1 | ASSPPWTGGRYEQY
TRBV7-9 | ASSSRGAIIDAQY